This T cell receptor (beta chain) was found in a study of cytomegalovirus exposure and HLA in healthy donors. Whole-study results and caveats: It is likely that the observed cluster of highly shared sequence variants was a sequencing artifact. Later analysis identified a missense DCLRE1C variant that was linked to TCR beta V- and J-gene trimming.

As regards this clone: Its antigen is not identified. A read error may account for a junction end that differs from germline. Additional DNA sequences in this sample encode the identical CDR3.

The germline V gene has CDR1 MNHNY and CDR2 SVGAGI (reference sequence). There are 16 residues in the CDR3. Primers included in the PCR were 60 Vbeta and 13 Jbeta primers. In the study's own analysis: Counted up in a later analysis, unique TCR beta chains came to about 83 million, with around 12 million shared. The table came from immunoSEQ multiplex PCR; TCRdb's copy has only in-frame clones and leaves some out. D and trimming were read from the DNA, whereas the V and J calls and clone size are those reported in that table. Of around 120,000 clones listed, more than 70% are singletons. The chain recombines TRBV6-6 with TRBJ1-2; 8 bases align to TRBD1. Sample: PBMCs. The TCR comes from a man aged 45-65 years in good health and CMV-seropositive. DNA for the CDR3: TGCGCCAGCAGTTACACTTTACAGGGGGGAGGCTATGGCTACACCTTC. Translating gives CASSYTLQGGGYGYTF.